The rows below give T cell receptor beta chains drawn from one sample of a study of blood T cell repertoires in COVID-19. Some clones are missing from TCRdb's copy, which holds only in-frame ones; the method was immunoSEQ multiplex PCR. Among tens of thousands of clones, roughly 80% were seen once, and the ten largest hold roughly 2.5%. The sequencing input was peripheral blood. The receptors come from a man over 45 with acute or convalescent COVID-19. CDR3s leave out the opening cysteine and the closing phenylalanine or tryptophan. A D gene is named only where the DNA matches it firmly.

d_call v_call cdr3_aa
. TRBV29-1 SAQGLQGYEQY
. TRBV27 ASSFLGVNQPQH
TRBD1 TRBV2 ASSLGRDRNYGYT
. TRBV7-6 ASSLGRGGQAPNEQF
. TRBV5-6 ASSLFQWGKGEKLF
TRBD2 TRBV3-1/TRBV3-2 ASSLGLAGYEQY
. TRBV30 AWSDPGGGYT
TRBD1 TRBV7-8 ASSRARGLSNQPQH
. TRBV7-3 ASSPRGGDPTYEQY
. TRBV11-2 ASSLGGDEAF
. TRBV21-1 ASSKAGGLLNNTIY
TRBD1 TRBV24-1 ATSARDSTISYGYT
. TRBV18 ASSPEFNSGNTIY
. TRBV6-5 ASRPLRDTEAF
TRBD1 TRBV11-2 ASSIHPPGQSYNEQF
. TRBV4-1 ASSHPHPLNTEAF
TRBD1 TRBV5-1 ASSFEGARSDTQY
. TRBV5-4 ASSFSIDRSRDELF
. TRBV6-1 ASSEMAANTGELF
TRBD1 TRBV7-9 ASSFEGAIHGYT
. TRBV11-3 ASSTQGDEAF
TRBD1 TRBV29-1 SVELNRGRTDTQY
. TRBV24-1 ATSPGPGEADYGYT
. TRBV6-6 ASSWYRTDTQY
TRBD1 TRBV3-1/TRBV3-2 ASSQVGGGSYEQY
. TRBV24-1 ATISAEDEQF
TRBD1 TRBV11-1 ASSLGTGGNYGYT
. TRBV11-2 ASVGGSSYEQY
TRBD1 TRBV29-1 SGGQGNYGYT
. TRBV7-9 ASSLGGINYGYT
. TRBV11-2 ASSPTGRNTIY
. TRBV29-1 SVGQTYEQY
. TRBV11-2 ASTTPGRETQY
. TRBV24-1 ATSAGTRGSNQPQH
. TRBV3-1/TRBV3-2 ASSPLHRGTEAF
. TRBV24-1 ATSVPGGTYEQY
. TRBV6-5 ASGRGHEATEAF